This T cell receptor beta chain was recorded in a study of T cells after posttransplantation cyclophosphamide. Study-level results: TRB clonality was highly associated with recipient CMV seropositivity and reactivation. Donor CD8+ memory clones often dominated recipient blood repertoires at later times. TRB overlap between skin or GI tissue T cells and blood was limited.

TCRdb keeps only in-frame clones here, not all; method: immunoSEQ multiplex PCR. The sample has 40,000 to 55,000 clones, none seen only once. Many counts were recorded for this clone. Antigen: not known. The CDR3 covers 16 residues. With 2 bases removed from V and 8 bases from J, the gap between germline ends came to 19 bases. CDR1 is SGHNT, CDR2 YYREEE, per germline (reference sequence). Sequencing was carried out using PBMCs. V is TRBV5-4 and J is TRBJ1-4; possibly TRBD1 for D (5 bases). This sequence was found in a man aged 40-50 years in good health, CMV-negative, and a related stem cell transplant donor. The CDR3 coding sequence is TGTGCCAGCAGCTTACGGCCCGGCCCGGAGGGGGAAAAACTGTTTTTT. Amino acid sequence: CASSLRPGPEGEKLFF.